The 22 T cell receptor beta chains below all came from one sample that was sequenced in a study of shared clonotypes between healthy human individuals. TCRdb keeps only in-frame clones here, not all; method: immunoSEQ multiplex PCR. The sample records approximately 2.1 million clones, just over 90% being singletons. The sequenced sample was naive CD4+ T cells from PBMCs. The sample's subset: CD45RA+ positively selected. These receptors originate from a man aged 18 to 29 in good health. Some clones in this sample may be carry-over from other donors' samples.

The rearrangement uses TRBV10-2 and TRBJ2-5; TRBD2 matches 10 bases. CDR1 and CDR2 from the germline V gene are WSHSY and SAAADI. The J segment lost 4 bases and the V segment lost 7 bases, leaving 9 bases of the junction unmatched. This CDR3 region has 15 residues. The CDR3 DNA sequence: TGCGCCAGCATGCAGCGGGAGGGCCGGTCAGAGACCCAGTACTTC. It yields the protein CASMQREGRSETQYF.

The V gene is TRBV5-6, the J gene TRBJ2-7; the D gene is possibly TRBD1 (6 bases). V lost 1 base and J 6 bases, leaving 14 bases between the germline ends. The germline gives CDR1 SGHDT, CDR2 YYEEEE. The CDR3 length is 14 residues. CDR3 loop: CASSLFRGRSEQYF. CDR3 DNA: TGTGCCAGCAGCTTGTTCAGGGGCCGATCCGAGCAGTACTTC.

In nucleotides, the CDR3 is TGTGCCAGCAGTACACGGGACAGTGAGGAGACCCAGTACTTC. Its protein product is CASSTRDSEETQYF. The J gene is TRBJ2-5, the V gene TRBV27, with 7 nucleotides matching TRBD1. There are 14 residues in the CDR3. J was trimmed by 5 bases and V by 5 bases; bases with no gene match: 8. Germline lookup yields CDR1 MNHEY and CDR2 SMNVEV (reference sequence).

This clone was counted once. J is TRBJ2-3 and V is TRBV29-1; tentatively, D is TRBD1 (6 bases). Trimming pared 6 bases from V and 4 bases from J, leaving 14 bases between. From germline, CDR1 is SQVTM and CDR2 ANQGSEA. The CDR3 has 13 residues. The CDR3 is CSVQGRSSDTQYF. The CDR3, as DNA: TGCAGCGTACAGGGTCGGTCTTCAGATACGCAGTATTTT.

This sequence joins TRBV6-1 and TRBJ2-1; D is unresolved. There are 13 residues in the CDR3. V shed 2 bases and J shed 9 bases, with 11 bases lying between them. CDR1 is MNHNS, CDR2 SASEGT, per germline. The CDR3 is CASSERTHGEQFF. In nucleotides, the CDR3 is TGTGCCAGCAGTGAACGGACGCACGGTGAGCAGTTCTTC.

This clone was observed once. The V and J genes are TRBV11-2 and TRBJ2-1, with no clear D. With 3 bases removed from V and 0 bases from J, the gap between germline ends came to 9 bases. In germline, CDR1 is SGHAT, CDR2 FQNNGV. This CDR3 is built from 15 residues. Here the CDR3 reads CASSFDIGSYNEQFF. The CDR3 DNA sequence: TGTGCCAGCAGCTTCGACATAGGCTCCTACAATGAGCAGTTCTTC.

V is TRBV11-1 and J is TRBJ2-3, with a tentative D call TRBD2 (6 bases). Germline CDR1 is SGHAT and CDR2 is FQDESV (reference sequence). The CDR3 covers 16 residues. V lost 3 bases and J lost 3, with 16 bases in between. In DNA form, the CDR3 reads TGTGCCAGCAGCTTGGACGGGAGTGGGGGTACAGATACGCAGTATTTT. Amino acids: CASSLDGSGGTDTQYF.

The chain combines TRBV5-4 with TRBJ2-3; no clear D gene. The V end lost 0 bases, the J end lost 1 base, and 9 bases lay between the germline ends. Germline V gene sequence: CDR1 SGHNT, CDR2 YYREEE (reference sequence). This CDR3 region has 15 residues. The DNA for the CDR3 is TGTGCCAGCAGCTTGGTGACATCAGGCACAGATACGCAGTATTTT. Protein sequence: CASSLVTSGTDTQYF. Full variable domain (remainder filled in from reference TRBV5-4 and TRBJ2-3): ETGVTQSPTHLIKTRGQQVTLRCSSQSGHNTVSWYQQALGQGPQFIFQYYREEENGRGNFPPRFSGLQFPNYSSELNVNALELDDSALYLCASSLVTSGTDTQYFGPGTRLTVL.

For the CDR3, the DNA is TGTGCCAGCAGTTACCCGCAGACAGGGATCTACGAGCAGTACTTC. This sequence encodes CASSYPQTGIYEQYF. The gene calls are TRBV6-6 and TRBJ2-7; 7 bases line up with TRBD1. After removal of 2 bases from V and 3 bases from J, the junction contained 7 bases not matched to a gene. The germline CDR1 and CDR2 sequences are MNHNY and SVGAGI (reference sequence). This CDR3 is 15 amino acids long.

The CDR3 loop is CASSTQQGAKNIQYF. CDR3 nucleotide sequence: TGCGCCAGCAGCACCCAACAGGGGGCCAAAAACATTCAGTACTTC. The J gene is TRBJ2-4, the V gene TRBV5-1, with 7 nucleotides matching TRBD1. The germline V gene encodes CDR1 SGHRS and CDR2 YFSETQ. After removal of 4 bases from V and 1 base from J, the junction contained 5 bases not matched to a gene. The CDR3 contains 15 residues.

The chain joins TRBV28 to TRBJ2-3, with D perhaps TRBD2 (5 bases). Deletions cut 5 bases from V and 6 bases from J, with 15 bases between. The germline gives CDR1 MDHEN, CDR2 SYDVKM. CDR3 length equals 14 residues. The CDR3 nucleotides are TGTGCCAGCAGTACGGCAGGAGGTCGGGATACGCAGTATTTT. As protein: CASSTAGGRDTQYF.

V and J are TRBV5-4 and TRBJ2-5; no clear D gene. The germline gives CDR1 SGHNT, CDR2 YYREEE (reference sequence). V lost 0 bases and J 5 bases, leaving 8 bases between the germline ends. There are 13 residues in the CDR3. The DNA for the CDR3 is TGTGCCAGCAGCTTGGCCGTCTGGGAGACCCAGTACTTC. This encodes CASSLAVWETQYF.

Notes on this clone: Other DNA sequences in the sample encode the same CDR3. The chain employs TRBV18 and TRBJ1-1, with D maybe TRBD1 (5 bases). Looked up from germline, CDR1 is KGHSH and CDR2 is LQKENI. This CDR3 comprises 13 residues. The V end lost 3 bases, the J end lost 4 bases, and 9 bases lay between the germline ends. This CDR3 reads CASSPLGGTEAFF. CDR3 DNA sequence: TGTGCCAGCTCACCCTTGGGGGGCACTGAAGCTTTCTTT. Supplemented by reference TRBV18 and TRBJ1-1, the full variable domain reads NAGVMQNPRHLVRRRGQEARLRCSPMKGHSHVYWYRQLPEEGLKFMVYLQKENIIDESGMPKERFSAEFPKEGPSILRIQQVVRGDSAAYFCASSPLGGTEAFFGQGTRLTVV.

This sequence joins TRBV9 and TRBJ1-1; TRBD1 matches 10 bases. Germline-derived CDR1 and CDR2 are SGDLS and YYNGEE. V dropped 4 bases and J dropped 1; count of bases not matched to a gene: 4. The CDR3 is 15 amino acids. CDR3 region: CASSPRTGGNTEAFF. The DNA of the CDR3 is TGTGCCAGCAGCCCACGGACAGGGGGGAACACTGAAGCTTTCTTT.

To note about this clone: The sample contains more than one DNA sequence encoding this CDR3. CDR3 nucleotides: TGCGCCAGCAGCGCACAGGGAGGAGGGACTGAAGCTTTCTTT. Its translation: CASSAQGGGTEAFF. The rearrangement uses TRBV5-1 and TRBJ1-1; D is perhaps TRBD1 (6 bases). CDR1 SGHRS and CDR2 YFSETQ come from the germline V gene. V was cut by 4 bases and J by 5 bases, with 15 bases left in between. This CDR3 is 14 amino acids long.

Worth noting for this clone: Other DNA sequences in this specimen translate into the identical CDR3. V and J are TRBV11-2 and TRBJ2-3, with D unclear. V dropped 1 base and J dropped 6 bases, with 5 bases sitting between them. From germline, CDR1 is SGHAT and CDR2 FQNNGV. The CDR3 has 12 residues. The CDR3 DNA reads as TGTGCCAGCAGCTTAGGTGGGGATACGCAGTATTTT. Encoded protein: CASSLGGDTQYF.

The V gene is TRBV6-5, the J gene TRBJ2-3; no clear D gene. V was pared by 4 bases and J by 4 bases, with 15 bases between. Germline V gene sequence: CDR1 MNHEY, CDR2 SVGAGI. The length of the CDR3 is 15 residues. This CDR3 is CASSFDRWGADTQYF. CDR3 coding DNA: TGTGCCAGCAGTTTCGACCGTTGGGGTGCAGATACGCAGTATTTT.

In the case of this clone: This sample includes further DNA sequences coding for the same CDR3. V is TRBV5-1 and J is TRBJ1-1; D is ambiguous. Germline loops: CDR1 SGHRS, CDR2 YFSETQ. The CDR3 totals 14 residues. The V end was cut by 0 bases, the J end by 1 base, with 7 bases between. The CDR3 nucleotides read TGCGCCAGCAGCTTGGACAGACAGAACACTGAAGCTTTCTTT. It encodes CASSLDRQNTEAFF. The full variable domain, rest sourced from reference TRBV5-1 and TRBJ1-1, is KAGVTQTPRYLIKTRGQQVTLSCSPISGHRSVSWYQQTPGQGLQFLFEYFSETQRNKGNFPGRFSGRQFSNSRSEMNVSTLELGDSALYLCASSLDRQNTEAFFGQGTRLTVV.

V usage is TRBV30 and J usage is TRBJ1-2; TRBD1 aligns across 8 bases. This CDR3 has 15 residues. V lost 1 base, J lost 2 bases, and 6 bases stayed unmatched. Germline CDR1 GTSNPN, CDR2 SVGIG (reference sequence). The CDR3 sequence is CAWSDRTGKNYGYTF. The CDR3 DNA is TGTGCCTGGAGTGATCGGACAGGGAAGAACTATGGCTACACCTTC.

The rearrangement joins TRBV4-2 to TRBJ2-7, with TRBD2 identical over 9 bases. This CDR3 has 19 residues. Germline V gives CDR1 LGHNA, CDR2 YNFKEQ. V was pared by 0 bases and J by 3 bases, with 15 bases of the junction left unmatched. CDR3 amino acids: CASSQDSALAGRVSYEQYF. The CDR3 DNA sequence: TGTGCCAGCAGCCAAGATTCGGCACTAGCGGGCCGAGTCAGCTACGAGCAGTACTTC.

This clone was counted once. The chain links TRBV2 to TRBJ2-3; D may be TRBD2 (6 bases). Looked up from germline, CDR1 is SNHLY and CDR2 is FYNNEI. Trimming shortened V by 2 bases and J by 6 bases, and 18 bases separated the two germline ends. The CDR3 loop spans 16 amino acids. CDR3 bases: TGTGCCAGCAGTGAAAGGGCCACCCGAGCGGGCGATACGCAGTATTTT. It specifies CASSERATRAGDTQYF. Looking up the rest from reference TRBV2 and TRBJ2-3 gives the full variable domain: EPEVTQTPSHQVTQMGQEVILRCVPISNHLYFYWYRQILGQKVEFLVSFYNNEISEKSEIFDDQFSVERPDGSNFTLKIRSTKLEDSAMYFCASSERATRAGDTQYFGPGTRLTVL.

The V and J genes are TRBV28 and TRBJ2-1; 8 bases are shared with TRBD2. Germline loops: CDR1 MDHEN, CDR2 SYDVKM. CDR3 length equals 16 residues. V lost 5 bases and J lost 1; bases outside the gene matches: 7. The CDR3 here is CASSVPGLVSYNEQFF. In nucleotides, the CDR3 is TGTGCCAGCAGTGTTCCGGGACTAGTATCCTACAATGAGCAGTTCTTC.